What follows describes a single T cell receptor beta chain. Its antigen is unknown. The data are from a study of long-term antiretroviral therapy in people with HIV. V was cut by 4 bases and J by 2 bases, with 17 bases left in between. The CDR3 totals 16 residues. The germline CDR1 and CDR2 sequences are SGDLS and YYNGEE. The study, taken as a whole, reports: From the mid-2000s to the late 2010s, blood was obtained, possibly while participants received older ART regimens. Whereas controls had wider CDR3 length ranges, HIV repertoires had narrower ones. Repertoire composition at all time points was dominated by clones that had expanded before ART.

There was at least one pre-ART PBMC sample for each donor, plus at least two post-ART PBMC samples. It was version v3.0 of the immunoSEQ assay that was run at survey level. Sequencing used immunoSEQ multiplex PCR; TCRdb keeps in-frame clones, though not all of them. The sample contains 30,000 to 40,000 clones, 65% to 90% of which appear only once. The genes are TRBV9 and TRBJ2-3, with no clear D. The input for sequencing was unsorted PBMCs, taken around 3.3 years after starting antiretroviral therapy. This clonotype originated in a man between 18 and 29 years old with HIV. CDR3 nucleotides: TGTGCCAGCAGCCCCCCCGGGTCTCAATTCACAGATACGCAGTATTTT. Translation: CASSPPGSQFTDTQYF.